The 25 T cell receptor beta chains below were found in one sample sequenced in a study of T cell changes during pregnancy in multiple sclerosis. This table comes from immunoSEQ multiplex PCR, and its TCRdb copy is limited to in-frame clones, with some not included. The sample has around 44,000 clones; 90% to 95% are singletons. The input for sequencing was CD8+ T cells from peripheral blood mononuclear cells, taken in the third trimester of pregnancy. The receptors originated from a female donor with multiple sclerosis, enrolled in a pregnancy study.

The rearrangement links TRBV28 to TRBJ1-2, with D perhaps TRBD1 (6 bases). The CDR3 totals 14 residues. The germline V and J ends were trimmed by 10 bases and 1 base, with 16 bases remaining between them. CDR1 is MDHEN and CDR2 is SYDVKM in the germline V gene. CDR3 amino acids: CATGTPNVNYGYTF. The DNA of the CDR3 is TGTGCCACTGGGACACCAAATGTTAACTATGGCTACACCTTC.

This CDR3 is CSVLGGVGELFF. CDR3 nucleotides: TGCAGCGTGCTGGGGGGGGTCGGGGAGCTGTTTTTT. This chain connects TRBV29-1 to TRBJ2-2; TRBD2 aligns across 7 bases. CDR1 SQVTM and CDR2 ANQGSEA come from the germline V gene. V lost 6 bases and J lost 7; bases outside the gene matches: 5. CDR3 length: 12 residues.

The rearrangement uses TRBV7-8 and TRBJ2-1, with 9 bases matching TRBD2. V dropped 5 bases and J dropped 7; count of bases not matched to a gene: 12. The CDR3 totals 16 residues. CDR1 is SGHVS and CDR2 is FQNEAQ in the germline V gene. This chain's CDR3 is CASSRGLSGRGNEQFF. The CDR3 coding sequence is TGTGCCAGCAGCCGTGGGCTTAGCGGGAGAGGTAATGAGCAGTTCTTC.

The chain combines TRBV7-8 with TRBJ2-1; TRBD2 matches 13 bases. CDR1 is SGHVS and CDR2 is FQNEAQ in the germline V gene. CDR3 length: 16 amino acids. V lost 5 bases and J lost 7; bases outside the gene matches: 8. The chain's CDR3 is CASSVWGLAGRNEQFF. As DNA, the CDR3 is TGTGCCAGCAGCGTATGGGGACTAGCGGGGAGAAATGAGCAGTTCTTC.

This sequence joins TRBV7-2 and TRBJ2-7; no firm D call. Trimming removed 5 bases from V and 4 bases from J, with 18 bases in between. Germline assignment: CDR1 SGHTA and CDR2 FQGNSA. The CDR3 has 15 amino acids. This CDR3 reads CASSPSSLLTYEQYF. DNA of the CDR3: TGTGCCAGCAGCCCTTCGTCCCTACTCACTTACGAGCAGTACTTC.

The gene calls are TRBV29-1 and TRBJ2-7, with 7 nucleotides matching TRBD1. The V and J ends lost 1 base and 2 bases, in that order; junction bases with no gene match: 5. CDR3 length: 14 amino acids. Germline CDR1 is SQVTM and CDR2 is ANQGSEA. CDR3 protein: CSVEVPGQTYEQYF. In DNA, the CDR3 is TGCAGCGTTGAAGTACCGGGACAGACCTACGAGCAGTACTTC.

This chain uses TRBV9 with TRBJ2-1, with TRBD2 matching 11 bases. The CDR3 totals 14 residues. Germline CDR1 is SGDLS and CDR2 is YYNGEE. Trimming cost V 7 bases and J 10 bases; bases outside gene matches: 10. This CDR3 is CASQLAGGTHEQFF. CDR3 coding DNA: TGTGCCAGCCAATTAGCGGGAGGGACGCACGAGCAGTTCTTC.

The chain combines TRBV9 with TRBJ2-3; tentative D call: TRBD2 (6 bases). The CDR3 loop spans 16 amino acids. Between the trimmed V and J ends, which lost 0 bases and 0 bases, there was a span of 11 bases. Germline loops: CDR1 SGDLS, CDR2 YYNGEE. CDR3 loop: CASSVGGLKSTDTQYF. The CDR3 bases are TGTGCCAGCAGCGTAGGGGGACTTAAGAGCACAGATACGCAGTATTTT.

Remarks on this clone: One junction end does not reproduce the germline sequence, and a read error may be involved. The V gene is TRBV7-7, the J gene TRBJ2-3; no definite D call. Germline V CDR1 and CDR2: SSHAT, FNYEAQ (reference sequence). This CDR3 region has 16 residues. In nucleotides, the CDR3 is TGTGCTAGCAGCCCATTCCCCGGAGCCCGGATAGATACGCAGTATTTT. This sequence encodes CASSPFPGARIDTQYF.

This clone came up once. The V call is TRBV27, the J call TRBJ1-4, with a tentative D call TRBD1 (5 bases). CDR3 length: 14 amino acids. CDR1 is MNHEY, CDR2 SMNVEV, per germline (reference sequence). The germline V and J ends were trimmed by 1 base and 11 bases, with 14 bases remaining between them. The CDR3: CASSLFQGSWKLFF. The CDR3 DNA reads as TGTGCCAGCAGTTTATTTCAGGGTAGTTGGAAACTGTTTTTT.

The chain uses TRBV5-8 and TRBJ2-7; 8 nucleotides align to TRBD1. The CDR3 spans 12 residues. Unmatched junction bases numbered 6, after V lost 7 bases and J lost 6 bases. Per germline, CDR1 SGHTS and CDR2 YDEGEE. DNA for the CDR3: TGTGCCAGCGTCGACAGGGGACGCGAGCAGTACTTC. Protein: CASVDRGREQYF.

J is TRBJ1-2 and V is TRBV6-1; 7 bases fit TRBD1. V shed 2 bases, J shed 4 bases, and the junction held 1 base outside the gene matches. The CDR3 loop spans 13 amino acids. Per the germline V gene, CDR1 is MNHNS and CDR2 is SASEGT. CDR3 sequence (DNA): TGTGCCAGCAGTGAATGGGACAGCTATGGCTACACCTTC. Its translation: CASSEWDSYGYTF.

The rearrangement joins TRBV7-2 to TRBJ2-1, with a weak D call TRBD1 (5 bases). Trimming took off 0 bases at V and 8 bases at J, with 20 bases between the two ends. Looked up from germline, CDR1 is SGHTA and CDR2 is FQGNSA. The CDR3 consists of 17 residues. CDR3 region: CASSLAYRTIEQDEQFF. The CDR3 nucleotides are TGTGCCAGCAGCTTAGCTTACAGGACCATTGAACAGGATGAGCAGTTCTTC.

This clone was seen once. The chain couples TRBV6-1 to TRBJ1-5; maybe TRBD1 (5 bases). Germline V CDR1 and CDR2: MNHNS, SASEGT. CDR3 size: 14 residues. The CDR3 loop is CAAGEGYSNQPQHF. DNA of the CDR3: TGTGCGGCGGGGGAGGGGTATAGCAATCAGCCCCAGCATTTT.

This CDR3 is CASSPPGGTGEQYF. The CDR3 DNA reads as TGTGCCAGCTCACCACCCGGAGGAACGGGTGAGCAGTACTTC. The chain couples TRBV18 to TRBJ2-7, with TRBD2 as a possible D gene (5 bases). Germline-derived CDR1 and CDR2 are KGHSH and LQKENI. The CDR3 has 14 amino acids. Trimming shortened V by 0 bases and J by 7 bases, and 13 bases separated the two germline ends.

V usage is TRBV4-3 and J usage is TRBJ1-2, with 10 bases identical to TRBD1. V dropped 4 bases and J dropped 4; count of bases not matched to a gene: 3. The CDR3 length is 14 residues. CDR1 is LGHNA and CDR2 is YSLEER in the germline V gene. Written as DNA, the CDR3 is TGCGCCAGCAGCCGCGGACAGGGGGGCTATGGCTACACCTTC. Translated, it gives CASSRGQGGYGYTF.

This chain uses TRBV28 with TRBJ2-7, with no clear D. The CDR3 has 12 amino acids. V lost 2 bases, J lost 7 bases, and 9 bases lay in between. Germline loops: CDR1 MDHEN, CDR2 SYDVKM. The CDR3 DNA follows: TGTGCCAGCAGTTTAGAGTACGGTGAGCAGTACTTC. As protein: CASSLEYGEQYF.

The chain recombines TRBV2 with TRBJ1-1; TRBD1 aligns across 8 bases. After removal of 1 base from V and 5 bases from J, the junction contained 6 bases not matched to a gene. Germline lookup yields CDR1 SNHLY and CDR2 FYNNEI. The CDR3 has 15 residues. The CDR3 loop is CASSEGQGAFTEAFF. Written as DNA, the CDR3 is TGTGCCAGCAGTGAAGGGCAGGGGGCTTTTACTGAAGCTTTCTTT.

This chain links TRBV19 with TRBJ2-5, with 7 bases that match TRBD1. CDR1 LNHDA and CDR2 SQIVND come from the germline V gene (reference sequence). The CDR3 is 16 residues long. The V gene end was trimmed by 1 base and the J gene end by 2 bases; junction bases not matched to a gene: 7. In DNA, the CDR3 is TGTGCCAGTAGTATAGGGACAGGATTAGAACAAGAGACCCAGTACTTC. Translated, it gives CASSIGTGLEQETQYF. Complete variable domain (other parts from reference TRBV19 and TRBJ2-5): DGGITQSPKYLFRKEGQNVTLSCEQNLNHDAMYWYRQDPGQGLRLIYYSQIVNDFQKGDIAEGYSVSREKKESFPLTVTSAQKNPTAFYLCASSIGTGLEQETQYFGPGTRLLVL.

CDR3 nucleotides: TGTGCCACCTCCCCAGGGAACGAGCAGTACTTC. It yields the protein CATSPGNEQYF. The chain joins TRBV15 to TRBJ2-7, with TRBD1 as a possible D gene (5 bases). V lost 8 bases and J lost 5, with 10 bases in between. CDR3 length equals 11 residues. Germline V gene lookup returns CDR1 LNHNV and CDR2 YYDKDF (reference sequence).

CDR3 sequence: CASSSAGSSYEQYF. Here the CDR3 DNA reads TGTGCCAGCAGTTCGGCAGGTAGCTCCTACGAGCAGTACTTC. This chain connects TRBV28 to TRBJ2-7; D unresolved. CDR3 length equals 14 residues. Looked up from germline, CDR1 is MDHEN and CDR2 is SYDVKM. The V gene lost 4 bases and the J gene lost 0 bases, with 10 bases spanning the gap.

J is TRBJ2-4 and V is TRBV7-9; tentatively, D is TRBD1 (5 bases). The germline CDR1 and CDR2 sequences are SEHNR and FQNEAQ (reference sequence). The CDR3 is made up of 15 amino acids. The V and J ends lost 0 bases and 3 bases respectively, with 9 bases between them. The DNA for the CDR3 is TGTGCCAGCAGCTTAGCTCAGGGTGGCAAAAACATTCAGTACTTC. This gives the protein CASSLAQGGKNIQYF.

The chain carries TRBV19 and TRBJ2-1; maybe TRBD1 (8 bases). V lost 6 bases to trimming and J lost 8 bases, with 17 bases between them. CDR3 size: 14 residues. Germline loops: CDR1 LNHDA, CDR2 SQIVND (reference sequence). CDR3 bases: TGTGCCAGTAGCACAGGGGGGGAGTACTATGAGCAGTTCTTC. Amino acids: CASSTGGEYYEQFF.

The genes are TRBV27 and TRBJ2-2; TRBD2 matches 12 bases. V lost 3 bases and J lost 4; bases outside the gene matches: 3. The CDR3 has 16 amino acids. Germline V gene lookup returns CDR1 MNHEY and CDR2 SMNVEV (reference sequence). Here the CDR3 DNA reads TGTGCCAGCAGTTTCATACTAGCGGGGGGCACCGGGGAGCTGTTTTTT. It yields the protein CASSFILAGGTGELFF.

V and J are TRBV27 and TRBJ2-1; 9 bases fit TRBD2. V lost 3 bases and J lost 0; bases outside the gene matches: 0. Germline CDR1 and CDR2: MNHEY and SMNVEV (reference sequence). The CDR3 loop spans 15 amino acids. CDR3 DNA sequence: TGTGCCAGCAGTTTTAGCGGGAGCTCCTACAATGAGCAGTTCTTC. Amino acids: CASSFSGSSYNEQFF.